The rows below give T cell receptor beta chains drawn from one sample of a study of blood T cells in healthy people across ages. TCRdb reprocessed the 5' RACE reads with MiXCR, giving one entry per CDR3 protein. The data hold about 780,000 distinct CDR3 sequences, with about 47% observed a single time. The sequenced material came from blood. The source of these receptors is a man older than 75 in good health. CDR3s include the opening cysteine and the closing phenylalanine or tryptophan. A D gene is named only where the DNA matches it firmly. Some rows have no size entry. The others give once, few or many, or a class for an expanded clone.

D gene,J gene,clone size,V gene,CDR3 DNA,CDR3 protein
TRBD1,TRBJ1-5,few,TRBV20-1,TGCAGTGCTGAGGGACAGGCCAATCAGCCCCAGCATTTT,CSAEGQANQPQHF
TRBD2,TRBJ2-1,NA,TRBV29-1,TGCAGCGTTACCGGGACTAGCGGGAGCAATGGGCAGTTCTTC,CSVTGTSGSNGQFF
TRBD2,TRBJ2-7,NA,TRBV2,TGTGCCAGCAGTGAATGGACTAGCGGGAACAATGAGCAGTACTTC,CASSEWTSGNNEQYF
TRBD2,TRBJ2-1,NA,TRBV28,TGTGCCAGCACAAGCAGCGGGAGCTCCTACAATGAGCAGTTCTTC,CASTSSGSSYNEQFF
NA,TRBJ2-3,NA,TRBV20-1,TGCAGTGCTAGAGATCAAGTAAAAGATACGCAGTATTTT,CSARDQVKDTQYF
TRBD2,TRBJ2-5,NA,TRBV29-1,TGCAGCGGCGGGGACTACCGAGAAGAGACCCAGTACTTC,CSGGDYREETQYF
TRBD2,TRBJ2-1,few,TRBV7-2,TGTGCCAGCAGCTTATCGCGGACTAGCGGGAACAATGAGCAGTTCTTC,CASSLSRTSGNNEQFF
TRBD2,TRBJ2-7,NA,TRBV4-1,TGCGCCAGCAGCCAAACGACTAGCGGGGGGTTCTACGAGCAGTACTTC,CASSQTTSGGFYEQYF
NA,TRBJ2-7,NA,TRBV7-9,TGTGCCAGCAGCTTAGCCGCTAGTGGCAGGGTTGCCTACGAGCAGTACTTC,CASSLAASGRVAYEQYF
TRBD2,TRBJ2-7,NA,TRBV3-1,TGTGCCAGCAGCCAAGGAGGACTAGCGGGAGTAGGCTCCTACGAGCAGTACTTC,CASSQGGLAGVGSYEQYF
NA,TRBJ2-1,NA,TRBV21-1,TGTGCCAGCAGCAAAGAGACGGCAGGGGTGAATGAGCAGTTCTTC,CASSKETAGVNEQFF
TRBD2,TRBJ2-1,NA,TRBV5-6,TGTGCCAGCAGCGCCCTAGCGGGAGGAACCTACAATGAGCAGTTCTTC,CASSALAGGTYNEQFF
NA,TRBJ2-7,NA,TRBV4-2,TGTGCCAGCAGCCAAGTTGGGATTTACGAGCAGTACTTC,CASSQVGIYEQYF
NA,TRBJ2-7,NA,TRBV7-6,TGTGCCAGCAGCTTAGAGGGACGTCCCGGGACGGGCGAGCAGTACTTC,CASSLEGRPGTGEQYF
NA,TRBJ2-3,NA,TRBV12-3/TRBV12-4,TGTGCCAGCAGTCCTCGGCACAGGTCGGGGGCCAATCAGCCCCAGTATTTT,CASSPRHRSGANQPQYF
NA,TRBJ2-5,NA,TRBV5-1,TGCGTCAGCAGCTCCCAACCCCAGGAGACCCAGTACTTC,CVSSSQPQETQYF
TRBD1,TRBJ1-1,NA,TRBV5-6,TGTGCCAGCAGCTGGGACAGGGGGCAAGGTGAAGCTTTCTTT,CASSWDRGQGEAFF
NA,TRBJ1-1,NA,TRBV15,TGTGCCACCAGCAGAGTTTTGGGGAGGACTGAAGCTTTCTTT,CATSRVLGRTEAFF
TRBD2,TRBJ2-2,few,TRBV12-5,TGTGCTAGTGGTTTGGTACTCGCGGGAGGGGCCGGGGAGCTGTTTTTT,CASGLVLAGGAGELFF
NA,TRBJ2-7,once,TRBV3-1,TGTGCCAGCAGCCAAAAAGCGGTCGGGGGCCCGACGGGGCAGTACTTC,CASSQKAVGGPTGQYF
TRBD1,TRBJ1-4,NA,TRBV20-1,TGCAGTGCTAACCCCCGGACAGGGCTTAATGAAAAACTGTTTTTT,CSANPRTGLNEKLFF
NA,TRBJ2-2,NA,TRBV4-2,TGTGCCAGCAGCCAAGGGCGAAAGCTGTTTTTT,CASSQGRKLFF
NA,TRBJ1-5,NA,TRBV27,TGTGCCAGCAGTTTAATTTTAGGAAGCAATCAGCCCCAGCATTTT,CASSLILGSNQPQHF
NA,TRBJ2-1,NA,TRBV11-2,TGTGCCAGCAGCCAAGACTGGTCCCACGAGCAGTTCTTC,CASSQDWSHEQFF
TRBD2,TRBJ2-3,many,TRBV12-3/TRBV12-4,TGTGCCAGCAGGTCGTCGGCTAGCGGGCCTACAGATACGCAGTATTTT,CASRSSASGPTDTQYF
TRBD2,TRBJ2-5,NA,TRBV29-1,TGCAGCGCGGGACTAGCGGGGGGATCCAAAGAGACCCAGTACTTC,CSAGLAGGSKETQYF
TRBD2,TRBJ2-3,few,TRBV14,TGTGCCAGCAGCCAAATAGCGGGAAGGACAGATACGCAGTATTTT,CASSQIAGRTDTQYF
TRBD2,TRBJ2-7,many,TRBV7-2,TGTGCCAGCAGCCGAGGACTAGCGGGAGCCTCTTCCTACGAGCAGTACTTC,CASSRGLAGASSYEQYF
NA,TRBJ2-1,NA,TRBV20-1,TGCAGTGGTCCATCGCAGTTTCGGAATGAGCAGTTCTTC,CSGPSQFRNEQFF
NA,TRBJ1-6,NA,TRBV20-1,TGCAGTGCTAGATTGGGGGGAAGTTCACCCCTCCACTTT,CSARLGGSSPLHF
TRBD1,TRBJ2-3,few,TRBV29-1,TGCAGCGTTGAAGGCGGGGGACAGGGGGCCGGTACGCAGTATTTT,CSVEGGGQGAGTQYF
TRBD2,TRBJ2-1,NA,TRBV12-3/TRBV12-4,TGTGCCAGCACCCTCGGACTAGCGGGAGGAAATGAGCAGTTCTTC,CASTLGLAGGNEQFF
NA,TRBJ2-7,once,TRBV12-2,TGTGCAAGTCGCTTTCGGGGGCGGACGCCCGAGCAGTACTTC,CASRFRGRTPEQYF
NA,TRBJ2-4,NA,TRBV29-1,TGCAGCGTGGCTAACGGGTGGGAGCAGTACTTC,CSVANGWEQYF
NA,TRBJ2-7,many,TRBV7-2,TGTGCCAGCAGCCCGGGGGGCGGCACCTACGAGCAGTACTTC,CASSPGGGTYEQYF